A selection of T cell receptor beta chains follows, all from one sample in a study of CD8 T cells in Susac syndrome. TCRdb recomputed calls from the immunoSEQ multiplex PCR reads with MiXCR, one row per CDR3 protein. The data show about 300,000 distinct CDR3 sequences, 65% to 90% seen once. Source material: CD8+ T cells from PBMCs. Source of these receptors: a human donor with multiple sclerosis. The CDR3 runs from the conserved cysteine through the conserved F or W.

V	J	CDR3
TRBV10-3	TRBJ2-1	CAISDRLASDEQFF
TRBV28	TRBJ1-1	CASSFTGNTEAFF
TRBV24-1	TRBJ2-1	CATSDPGGGGNEQFF
TRBV7-3	TRBJ2-1	CASSLSGGSAYNEQFF
TRBV12-3/TRBV12-4	TRBJ2-3	CASSPQGTADTQYF
TRBV3-1	TRBJ2-3	CASSQAGTAADTQYF
TRBV7-9	TRBJ1-1	CASSFTGTPEAFF
TRBV12-3/TRBV12-4	TRBJ2-1	CASRDDWNEQFF
TRBV11-2	TRBJ1-4	CASSLDPDLNEKLFF
TRBV23-1	TRBJ1-1	CARWPGQGDTEAFF
TRBV19	TRBJ2-1	CASSTYPGQGANEQFF
TRBV4-3	TRBJ1-2	CASSPTKVGDYGYTF
TRBV6-1	TRBJ1-1	CASSSWTGNTEAFF
TRBV6-5	TRBJ1-5	CASSTPGANQPQHF
TRBV18	TRBJ2-1	CASSPLQPGSYNEQFF
TRBV20-1	TRBJ2-7	CSAPWVAGTYEQYF
TRBV19	TRBJ2-7	CASSPGNWHYEQYF
TRBV20-1	TRBJ2-1	CSAREAVPYNEQFF
TRBV28	TRBJ2-1	CASSFWWWNEQFF
TRBV28	TRBJ1-1	CASRLFPRSTGYNTEAFF
TRBV11-2	TRBJ2-7	CASSLVGLLQEQYF
TRBV6-1	TRBJ1-1	CASSSRDTTEAFF
TRBV27	TRBJ2-2	CASSLGTSGGTGELFF
TRBV4-3	TRBJ2-2	CASSLGTPDRGPTGELFF
TRBV28	TRBJ2-7	CASSLGVRADEQYF
TRBV7-6	TRBJ1-1	CASSLYDPGTGGEAFF
TRBV7-9	TRBJ1-5	CASSLDIGYQSNQPQHF
TRBV4-3	TRBJ2-1	CASSRGEGLYNEQFF
TRBV6-2/TRBV6-3	TRBJ2-1	CASSYSIASGTHNEQFF
TRBV19	TRBJ1-1	CASSGGVEAFF
TRBV27	TRBJ2-1	CASVAGFFGSYNEQFF
TRBV7-7	TRBJ2-1	CASSSSAGYNEQFF
TRBV4-2	TRBJ1-5	CASREEGISNQPQHF
TRBV7-9	TRBJ2-7	CASRTDGLYEQYF
TRBV13	TRBJ2-1	CASTSGGFEEQFF
TRBV6-5	TRBJ1-1	CASSPIVEGSAFF
TRBV28	TRBJ2-3	CASSFKAGQTDTQYF
TRBV29-1	TRBJ2-1	CSVSWTGLDEQFF
TRBV23-1	TRBJ1-5	CASSPGTGSANSNQPQHF
TRBV7-9	TRBJ2-5	CASSSPGLAGLGGYF
TRBV28	TRBJ1-5	CASSSPEGQGHQPQHF
TRBV4-1	TRBJ2-1	CASSQAGLAIGEQFF
TRBV5-5	TRBJ2-7	CASSLALLGAREQYF
TRBV27	TRBJ1-2	CASSLSALTVYGYTF
TRBV10-3	TRBJ1-1	CAIRPTGYVSGTEAFF
TRBV4-3	TRBJ1-2	CASSQDQTGALDGYTF